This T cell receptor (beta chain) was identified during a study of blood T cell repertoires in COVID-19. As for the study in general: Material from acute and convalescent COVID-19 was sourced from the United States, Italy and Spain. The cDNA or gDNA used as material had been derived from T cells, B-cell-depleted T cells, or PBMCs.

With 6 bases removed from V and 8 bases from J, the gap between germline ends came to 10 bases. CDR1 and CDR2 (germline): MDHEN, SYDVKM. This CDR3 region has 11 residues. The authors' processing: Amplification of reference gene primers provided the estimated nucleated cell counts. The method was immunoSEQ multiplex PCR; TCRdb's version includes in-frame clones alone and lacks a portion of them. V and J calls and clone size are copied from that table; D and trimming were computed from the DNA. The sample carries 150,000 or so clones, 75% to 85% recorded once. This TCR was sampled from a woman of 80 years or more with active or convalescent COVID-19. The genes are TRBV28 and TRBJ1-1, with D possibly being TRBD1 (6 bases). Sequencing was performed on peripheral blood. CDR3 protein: CASSNRVEAFF. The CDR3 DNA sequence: TGTGCCAGCAGCAACAGGGTGGAAGCTTTCTTT.